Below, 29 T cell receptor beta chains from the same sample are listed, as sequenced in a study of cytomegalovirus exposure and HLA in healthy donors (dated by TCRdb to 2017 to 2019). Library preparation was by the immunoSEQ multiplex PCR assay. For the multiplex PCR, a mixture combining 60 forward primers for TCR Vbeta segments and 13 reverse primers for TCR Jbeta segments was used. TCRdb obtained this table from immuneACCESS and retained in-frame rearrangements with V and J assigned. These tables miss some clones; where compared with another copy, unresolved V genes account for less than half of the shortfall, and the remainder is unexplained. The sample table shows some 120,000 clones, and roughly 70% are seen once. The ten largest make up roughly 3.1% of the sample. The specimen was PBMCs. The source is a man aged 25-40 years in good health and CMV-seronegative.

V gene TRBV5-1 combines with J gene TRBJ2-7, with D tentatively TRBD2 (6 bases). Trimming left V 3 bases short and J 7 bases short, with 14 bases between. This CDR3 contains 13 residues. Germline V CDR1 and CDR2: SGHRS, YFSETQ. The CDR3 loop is CASSSGGVREQYF. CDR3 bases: TGCGCCAGCAGCTCCGGAGGGGTTCGGGAGCAGTACTTC. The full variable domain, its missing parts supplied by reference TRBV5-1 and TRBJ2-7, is KAGVTQTPRYLIKTRGQQVTLSCSPISGHRSVSWYQQTPGQGLQFLFEYFSETQRNKGNFPGRFSGRQFSNSRSEMNVSTLELGDSALYLCASSSGGVREQYFGPGTRLTVT.

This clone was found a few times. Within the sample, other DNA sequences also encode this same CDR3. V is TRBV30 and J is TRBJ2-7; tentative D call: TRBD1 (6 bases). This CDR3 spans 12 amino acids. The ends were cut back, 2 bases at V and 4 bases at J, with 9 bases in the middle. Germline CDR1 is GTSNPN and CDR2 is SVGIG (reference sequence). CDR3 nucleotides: TGTGCCTGGAGTACAGGGAATTACGAGCAGTACTTC. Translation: CAWSTGNYEQYF.

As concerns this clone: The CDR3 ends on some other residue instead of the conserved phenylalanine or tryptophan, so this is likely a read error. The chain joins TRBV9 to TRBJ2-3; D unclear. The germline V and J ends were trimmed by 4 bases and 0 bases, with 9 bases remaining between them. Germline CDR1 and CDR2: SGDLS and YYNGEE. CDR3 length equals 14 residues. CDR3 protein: CASSPSSSTDTQYV. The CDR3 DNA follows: TGTGCCAGCAGCCCCAGCTCTAGCACAGATACGCAGTATGTT.

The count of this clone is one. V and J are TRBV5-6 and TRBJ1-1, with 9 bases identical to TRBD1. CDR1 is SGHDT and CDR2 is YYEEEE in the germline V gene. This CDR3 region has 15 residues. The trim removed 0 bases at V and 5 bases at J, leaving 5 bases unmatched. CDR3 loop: CASSLAGDRETEAFF. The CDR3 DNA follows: TGTGCCAGCAGCTTGGCGGGGGACAGGGAAACTGAAGCTTTCTTT.

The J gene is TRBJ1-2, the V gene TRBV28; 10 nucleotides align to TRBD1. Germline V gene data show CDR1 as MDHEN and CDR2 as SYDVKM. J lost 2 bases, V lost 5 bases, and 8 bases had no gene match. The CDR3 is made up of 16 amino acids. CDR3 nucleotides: TGTGCCAGCAGTCCACCCCGGGACAGGGGCAACTATGGCTACACCTTC. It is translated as CASSPPRDRGNYGYTF.

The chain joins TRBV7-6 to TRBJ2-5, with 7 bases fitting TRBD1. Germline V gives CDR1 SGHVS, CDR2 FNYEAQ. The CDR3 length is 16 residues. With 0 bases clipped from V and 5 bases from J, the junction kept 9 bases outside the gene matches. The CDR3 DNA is TGTGCCAGCAGCTTAGCGACAGGGCAGCTTCGGGAGACCCAGTACTTC. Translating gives CASSLATGQLRETQYF.

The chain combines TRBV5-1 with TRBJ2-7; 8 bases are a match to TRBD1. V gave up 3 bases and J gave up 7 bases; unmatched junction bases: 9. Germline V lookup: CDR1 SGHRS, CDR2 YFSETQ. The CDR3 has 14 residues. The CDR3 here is CASSSSQGAREQYF. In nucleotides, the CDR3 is TGCGCCAGCAGCTCAAGTCAGGGGGCGCGGGAGCAGTACTTC.

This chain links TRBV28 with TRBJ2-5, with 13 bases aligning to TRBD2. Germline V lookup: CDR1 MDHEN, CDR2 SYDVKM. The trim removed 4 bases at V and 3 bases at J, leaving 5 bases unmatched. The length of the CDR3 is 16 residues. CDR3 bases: TGTGCCAGCAGTTCCCCCGGACTAGCGGGAGAAGAGACCCAGTACTTC. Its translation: CASSSPGLAGEETQYF. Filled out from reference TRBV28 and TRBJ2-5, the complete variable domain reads DVKVTQSSRYLVKRTGEKVFLECVQDMDHENMFWYRQDPGLGLRLIYFSYDVKMKEKGDIPEGYSVSREKKERFSLILESASTNQTSMYLCASSSPGLAGEETQYFGPGTRLLVL.

For the CDR3, the DNA is TGTGCCAGCAGTAAAAGAGGGACAGATTATCTCTACAATGAGCAGTTCTTC. Translated, it gives CASSKRGTDYLYNEQFF. The chain recombines TRBV27 with TRBJ2-1; 7 nucleotides agree with TRBD1. CDR3 length: 17 amino acids. Germline V gives CDR1 MNHEY, CDR2 SMNVEV (reference sequence). Trimming cost V 5 bases and J 3 bases; bases outside gene matches: 13.

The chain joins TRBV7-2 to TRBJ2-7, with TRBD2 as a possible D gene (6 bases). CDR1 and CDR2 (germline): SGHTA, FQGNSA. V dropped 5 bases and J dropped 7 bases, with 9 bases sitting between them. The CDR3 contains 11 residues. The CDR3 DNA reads TGTGCCAGCAGCATGGAGGGGGAGCAGTACTTC. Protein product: CASSMEGEQYF.

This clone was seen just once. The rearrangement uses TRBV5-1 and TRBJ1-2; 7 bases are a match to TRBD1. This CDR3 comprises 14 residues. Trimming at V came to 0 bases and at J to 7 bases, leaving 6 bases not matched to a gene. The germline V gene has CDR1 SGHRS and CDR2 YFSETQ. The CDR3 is CASSLDRGTLGYTF. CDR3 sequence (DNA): TGCGCCAGCAGCTTGGACAGGGGTACCCTTGGCTACACCTTC.

The CDR3 sequence: CSSGTGGNTEAFF. The CDR3 DNA reads as TGCAGCTCTGGGACAGGGGGGAACACTGAAGCTTTCTTT. The chain recombines TRBV29-1 with TRBJ1-1, with 11 bases that match TRBD1. Germline CDR1 and CDR2: SQVTM and ANQGSEA. V dropped 8 bases and J dropped 1; count of bases not matched to a gene: 3. This CDR3 region has 13 residues.

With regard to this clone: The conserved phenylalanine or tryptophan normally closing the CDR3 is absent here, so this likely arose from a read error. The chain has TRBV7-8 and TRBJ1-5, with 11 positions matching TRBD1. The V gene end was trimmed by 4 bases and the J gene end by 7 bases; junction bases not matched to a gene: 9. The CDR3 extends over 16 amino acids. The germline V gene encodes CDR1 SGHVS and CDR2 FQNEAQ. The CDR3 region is CASSWTGGGDGQPQHV. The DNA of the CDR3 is TGTGCCAGCAGCTGGACAGGGGGCGGTGATGGCCAGCCCCAGCATGTT.

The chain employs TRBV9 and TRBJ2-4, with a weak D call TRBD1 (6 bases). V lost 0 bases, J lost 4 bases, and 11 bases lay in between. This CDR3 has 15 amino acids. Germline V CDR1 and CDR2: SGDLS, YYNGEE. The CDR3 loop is CASSVDQGTKNIQYF. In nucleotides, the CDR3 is TGTGCCAGCAGCGTAGATCAGGGGACAAAAAACATTCAGTACTTC.

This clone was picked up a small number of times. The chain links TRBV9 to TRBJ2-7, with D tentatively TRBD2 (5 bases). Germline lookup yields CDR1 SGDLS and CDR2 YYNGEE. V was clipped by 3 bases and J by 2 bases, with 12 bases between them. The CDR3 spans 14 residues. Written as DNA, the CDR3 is TGTGCCAGCAGCGCCCACGAGGGCCCCTACGAGCAGTACTTC. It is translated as CASSAHEGPYEQYF.

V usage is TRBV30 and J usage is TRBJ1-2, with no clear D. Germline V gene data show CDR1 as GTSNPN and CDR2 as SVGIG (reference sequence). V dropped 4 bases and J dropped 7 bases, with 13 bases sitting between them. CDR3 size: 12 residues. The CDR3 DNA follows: TGTGCCTGGAACCCGGGTAGTACTGGCTACACCTTC. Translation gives CAWNPGSTGYTF.

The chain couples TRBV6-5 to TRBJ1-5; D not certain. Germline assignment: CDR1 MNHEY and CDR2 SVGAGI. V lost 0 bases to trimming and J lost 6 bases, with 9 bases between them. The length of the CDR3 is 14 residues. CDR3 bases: TGTGCCAGCAGTTACTCGAGAGGAGGTCAGCCCCAGCATTTT. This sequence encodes CASSYSRGGQPQHF.

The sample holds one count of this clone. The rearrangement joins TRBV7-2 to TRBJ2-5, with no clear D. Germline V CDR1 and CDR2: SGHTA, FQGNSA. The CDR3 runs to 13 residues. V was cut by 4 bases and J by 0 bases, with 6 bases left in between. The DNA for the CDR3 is TGTGCCAGCAGCTATGACAACCAAGAGACCCAGTACTTC. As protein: CASSYDNQETQYF.

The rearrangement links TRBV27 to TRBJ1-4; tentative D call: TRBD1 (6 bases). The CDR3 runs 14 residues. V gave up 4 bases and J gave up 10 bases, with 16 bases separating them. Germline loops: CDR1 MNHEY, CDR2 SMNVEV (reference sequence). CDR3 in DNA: TGTGCCAGCAGTTCCCTGGGGGGGCCTGGAAAACTGTTTTTT. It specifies CASSSLGGPGKLFF.

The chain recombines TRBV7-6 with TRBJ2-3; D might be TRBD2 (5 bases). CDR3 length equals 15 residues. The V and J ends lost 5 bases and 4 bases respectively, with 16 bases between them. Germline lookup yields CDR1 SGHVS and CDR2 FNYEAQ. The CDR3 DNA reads TGTGCCAGCAGCCCCCGGGGTGGGGTAGCAGATACGCAGTATTTT. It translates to CASSPRGGVADTQYF.

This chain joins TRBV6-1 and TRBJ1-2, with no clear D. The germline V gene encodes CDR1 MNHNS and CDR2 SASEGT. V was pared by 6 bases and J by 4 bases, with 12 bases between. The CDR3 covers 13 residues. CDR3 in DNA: TGTGCCAGCAGGGAACTGGGCCCCTATGGCTACACCTTC. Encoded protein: CASRELGPYGYTF.

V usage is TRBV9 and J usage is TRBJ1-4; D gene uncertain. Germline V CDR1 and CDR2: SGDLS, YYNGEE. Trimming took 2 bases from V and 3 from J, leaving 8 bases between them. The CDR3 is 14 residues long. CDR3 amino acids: CASSVGFSNEKLFF. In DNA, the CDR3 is TGTGCCAGCAGCGTCGGGTTTTCTAATGAAAAACTGTTTTTT. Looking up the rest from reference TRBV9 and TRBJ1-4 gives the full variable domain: DSGVTQTPKHLITATGQRVTLRCSPRSGDLSVYWYQQSLDQGLQFLIQYYNGEERAKGNILERFSAQQFPDLHSELNLSSLELGDSALYFCASSVGFSNEKLFFGSGTQLSVL.

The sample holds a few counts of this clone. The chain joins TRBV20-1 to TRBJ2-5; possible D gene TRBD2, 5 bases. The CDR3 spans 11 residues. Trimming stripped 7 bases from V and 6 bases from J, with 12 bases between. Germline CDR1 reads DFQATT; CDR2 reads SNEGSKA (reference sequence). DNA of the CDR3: TGCAGTGTGTGGCGGGTTCAGACCCAGTACTTC. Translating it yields CSVWRVQTQYF.

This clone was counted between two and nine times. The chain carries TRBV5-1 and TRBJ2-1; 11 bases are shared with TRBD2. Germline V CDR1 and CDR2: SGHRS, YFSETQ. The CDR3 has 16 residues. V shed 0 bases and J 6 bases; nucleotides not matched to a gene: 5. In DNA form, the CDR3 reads TGCGCCAGCAGCTTGGGGGTAGCGGGGGGGCCCAATGAGCAGTTCTTC. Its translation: CASSLGVAGGPNEQFF.

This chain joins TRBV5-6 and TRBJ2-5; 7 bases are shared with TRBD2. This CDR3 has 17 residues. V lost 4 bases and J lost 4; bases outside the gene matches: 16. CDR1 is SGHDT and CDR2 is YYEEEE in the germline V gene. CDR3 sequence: CASSPTATEGLRETQYF. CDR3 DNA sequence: TGTGCCAGCAGCCCGACCGCGACAGAGGGACTAAGAGAGACCCAGTACTTC.

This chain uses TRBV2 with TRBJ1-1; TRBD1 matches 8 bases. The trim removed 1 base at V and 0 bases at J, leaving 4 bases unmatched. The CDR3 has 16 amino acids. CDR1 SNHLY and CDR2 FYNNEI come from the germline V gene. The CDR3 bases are TGTGCCAGCAGTGAAGGGACAGGGAACATGAACACTGAAGCTTTCTTT. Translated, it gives CASSEGTGNMNTEAFF.

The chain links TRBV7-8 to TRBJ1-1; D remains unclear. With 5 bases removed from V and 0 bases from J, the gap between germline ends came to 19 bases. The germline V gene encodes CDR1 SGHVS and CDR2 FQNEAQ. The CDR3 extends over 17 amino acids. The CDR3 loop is CASSPGRWRAMNTEAFF. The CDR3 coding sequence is TGTGCCAGCAGCCCCGGTAGGTGGAGGGCGATGAACACTGAAGCTTTCTTT.

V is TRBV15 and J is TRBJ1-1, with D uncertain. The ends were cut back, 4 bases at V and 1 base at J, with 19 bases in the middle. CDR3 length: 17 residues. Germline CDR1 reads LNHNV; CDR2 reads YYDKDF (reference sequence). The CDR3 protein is CATSKRASEGGNTEAFF. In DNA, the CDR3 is TGTGCCACCAGCAAACGGGCCTCGGAGGGAGGGAACACTGAAGCTTTCTTT.

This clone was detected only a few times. The CDR3 spells CASSPRGTGAGYEQYF. CDR3 nucleotide sequence: TGTGCCAGCAGCCCCAGAGGGACAGGCGCGGGCTACGAGCAGTACTTC. This chain connects TRBV7-2 to TRBJ2-7; 8 bases map to TRBD1. CDR1 is SGHTA and CDR2 is FQGNSA in the germline V gene. This CDR3 spans 16 amino acids. Losses at the gene ends were 5 bases for V and 3 bases for J; bases not matched to a gene: 12.